This T cell receptor (beta chain) came from a study of CD8 T cells in Susac syndrome. The CDR3 extends over 15 amino acids. V dropped 6 bases and J dropped 5 bases, with 19 bases sitting between them. Reverse transcription of roughly 0.5 to 1 ug RNA was carried out with random hexamers. The TCR beta CDR3 was amplified by immunoSEQ multiplex PCR across 54 Vbeta, 13 Jbeta. Each CDR3 protein gets one entry after TCRdb re-called the immunoSEQ multiplex PCR reads with MiXCR. The sample lists fewer than 350,000 distinct CDR3 sequences; 92% were seen once. Sequenced sample: CD4+ T cells from PBMCs. The clonotype originates from a human donor with multiple sclerosis. V gene TRBV12-3 or TRBV12-4 combines with J gene TRBJ1-1; perhaps TRBD1 as D (6 bases). CDR3 loop: CASSPPRSRGTEAFF. The CDR3 DNA follows: TGTGCCAGCAGCCCGCCTCGGTCCAGGGGAACTGAAGCTTTCTTT.